Listed below are T cell receptor beta chains from one sample, sequenced in a study of cytomegalovirus exposure and HLA in healthy donors. Method: immunoSEQ multiplex PCR; TCRdb's copy keeps in-frame clones and lacks some. The sample contains roughly 100,000 clones, about 81% of which appear only once. The sample was PBMCs. All receptors derive from a young man in good health and CMV-seronegative. Each CDR3 is given with its conserved first and last residue. Fields, in order: D gene, J gene, V gene, clone size, CDR3 protein, CDR3 DNA. D genes are given only for firm matches. Some rows mark clone size as missing; the rest say once, few, many or name a class of expanded clone.

>.|TRBJ2-7|TRBV5-6|few
CASSLAAVDEQYF
TGTGCCAGCAGCTTGGCCGCAGTTGACGAGCAGTACTTC
>.|TRBJ2-4|TRBV7-6|.
CASSLGLGAYLYF
TGTGCCAGCAGCTTAGGTTTAGGGGCCTATCTGTACTTC
>TRBD1|TRBJ1-2|TRBV11-2|.
CASSRDRGGVNYGYTF
TGTGCCAGCAGCCGGGACAGGGGAGGGGTTAACTATGGCTACACCTTC
>TRBD1|TRBJ1-4|TRBV5-1|.
CASSVAGTGYEKLFF
TGCGCCAGCAGCGTAGCCGGGACAGGGTATGAAAAACTGTTTTTT
>TRBD1|TRBJ1-5|TRBV28|.
CASSPQGAPVQPQHF
TGTGCCAGCAGTCCCCAGGGGGCCCCCGTTCAGCCCCAGCATTTT
>.|TRBJ1-6|TRBV6-6|.
CASSRDSWNSPLHF
TGTGCCAGCAGCCGTGACAGTTGGAATTCACCCCTCCACTTT
>.|TRBJ1-2|TRBV6-5|.
CASSTDRNYGYTF
TGTGCCAGCAGTACGGACAGAAACTATGGCTACACCTTC
>TRBD2|TRBJ2-3|TRBV27|.
CASSSLLAGVKDTQYF
TGTGCCAGCAGTTCCCTACTAGCGGGAGTGAAAGATACGCAGTATTTT
>TRBD2|TRBJ2-1|TRBV9|.
CASSGGTSGGYNEQFF
TGTGCCAGCAGCGGAGGAACTAGCGGGGGGTACAATGAGCAGTTCTTC
>TRBD1|TRBJ1-4|TRBV27|.
CARDRPDEKLFF
TGTGCCAGGGACAGGCCGGACGAAAAACTGTTTTTT